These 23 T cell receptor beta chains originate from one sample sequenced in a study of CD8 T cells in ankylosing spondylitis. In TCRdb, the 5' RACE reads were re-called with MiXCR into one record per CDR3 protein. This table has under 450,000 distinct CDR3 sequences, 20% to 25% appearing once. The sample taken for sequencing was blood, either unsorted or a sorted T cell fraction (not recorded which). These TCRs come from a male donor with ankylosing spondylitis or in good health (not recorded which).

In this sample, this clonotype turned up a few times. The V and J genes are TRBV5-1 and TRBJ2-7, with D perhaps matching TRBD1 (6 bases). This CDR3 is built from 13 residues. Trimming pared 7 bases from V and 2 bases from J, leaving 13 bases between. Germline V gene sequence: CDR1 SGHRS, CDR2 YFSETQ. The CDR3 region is CASGPGTTYEQYF. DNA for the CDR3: TGCGCCAGCGGACCCGGGACAACCTACGAGCAGTACTTC. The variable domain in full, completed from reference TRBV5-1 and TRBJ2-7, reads KAGVTQTPRYLIKTRGQQVTLSCSPISGHRSVSWYQQTPGQGLQFLFEYFSETQRNKGNFPGRFSGRQFSNSRSEMNVSTLELGDSALYLCASGPGTTYEQYFGPGTRLTVT.

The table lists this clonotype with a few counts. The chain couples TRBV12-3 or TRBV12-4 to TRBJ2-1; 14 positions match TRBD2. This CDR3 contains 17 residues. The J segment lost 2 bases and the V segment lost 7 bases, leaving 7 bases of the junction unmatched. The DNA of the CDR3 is TGTGCCAGCACCATTAAGACTAGCGGGGGGGCCTACAATGAGCAGTTCTTC. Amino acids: CASTIKTSGGAYNEQFF.

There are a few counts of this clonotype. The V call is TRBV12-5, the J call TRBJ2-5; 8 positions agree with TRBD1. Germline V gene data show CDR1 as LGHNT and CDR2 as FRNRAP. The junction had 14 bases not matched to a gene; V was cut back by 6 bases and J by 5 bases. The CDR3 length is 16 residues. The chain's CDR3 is CASGMWETGEGETQYF. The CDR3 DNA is TGTGCTAGTGGGATGTGGGAGACAGGGGAAGGGGAGACCCAGTACTTC.

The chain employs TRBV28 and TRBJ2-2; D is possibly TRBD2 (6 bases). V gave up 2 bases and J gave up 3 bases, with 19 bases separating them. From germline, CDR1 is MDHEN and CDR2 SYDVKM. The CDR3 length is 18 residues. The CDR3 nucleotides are TGTGCCAGCAGTTTAGGAGTTTGGAGGGCCGAGGACACCGGGGAGCTGTTTTTT. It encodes CASSLGVWRAEDTGELFF.

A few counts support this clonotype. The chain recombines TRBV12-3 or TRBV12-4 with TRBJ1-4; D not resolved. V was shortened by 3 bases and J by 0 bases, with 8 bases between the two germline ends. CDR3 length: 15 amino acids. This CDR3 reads CASSFWAATNEKLFF. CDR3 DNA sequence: TGTGCCAGCAGTTTCTGGGCCGCAACTAATGAAAAACTGTTTTTT.

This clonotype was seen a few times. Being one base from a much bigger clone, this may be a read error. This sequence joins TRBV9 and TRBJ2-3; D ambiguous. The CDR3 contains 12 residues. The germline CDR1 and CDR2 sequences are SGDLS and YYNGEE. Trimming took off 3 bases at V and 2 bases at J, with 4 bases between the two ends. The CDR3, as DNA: TGTGCCAGCAGCGGCCACACAGATACGCAGTATTTT. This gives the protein CASSGHTDTQYF.

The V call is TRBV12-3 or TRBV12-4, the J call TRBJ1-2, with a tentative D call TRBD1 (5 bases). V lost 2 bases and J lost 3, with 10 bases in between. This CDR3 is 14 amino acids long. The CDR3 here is CASSLHRTDYGYTF. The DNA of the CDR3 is TGTGCCAGCAGTTTACACAGGACGGACTATGGCTACACCTTC.

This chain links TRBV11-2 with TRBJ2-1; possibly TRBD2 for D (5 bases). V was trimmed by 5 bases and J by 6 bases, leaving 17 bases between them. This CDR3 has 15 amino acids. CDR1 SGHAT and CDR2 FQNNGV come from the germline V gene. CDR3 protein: CASSLDAGLINEQFF. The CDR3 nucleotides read TGTGCCAGCAGCCTTGACGCCGGACTCATCAATGAGCAGTTCTTC.

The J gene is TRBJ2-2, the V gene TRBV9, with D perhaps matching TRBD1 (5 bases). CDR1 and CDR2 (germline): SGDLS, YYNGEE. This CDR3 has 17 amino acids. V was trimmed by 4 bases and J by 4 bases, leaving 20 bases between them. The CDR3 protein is CASSPRKGQLRTGELFF. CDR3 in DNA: TGTGCCAGCAGCCCTCGAAAAGGACAACTTCGCACCGGGGAGCTGTTTTTT.

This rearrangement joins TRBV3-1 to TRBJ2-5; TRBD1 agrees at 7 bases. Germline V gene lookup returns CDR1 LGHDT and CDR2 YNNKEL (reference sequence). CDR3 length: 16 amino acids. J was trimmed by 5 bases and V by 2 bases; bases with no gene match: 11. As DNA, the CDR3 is TGTGCCAGCAGCCAAAACAGGGGCGCTTGGATTGAGACCCAGTACTTC. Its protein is CASSQNRGAWIETQYF.

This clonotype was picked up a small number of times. The CDR3 bases are TGTGCCGGTACAAGTGGCGGGGAGCTGTTTTTT. It translates to CAGTSGGELFF. The gene calls are TRBV12-3 or TRBV12-4 and TRBJ2-2; the D is unclear. V lost 11 bases, J lost 7 bases, and 11 bases lay in between. There are 11 residues in the CDR3.

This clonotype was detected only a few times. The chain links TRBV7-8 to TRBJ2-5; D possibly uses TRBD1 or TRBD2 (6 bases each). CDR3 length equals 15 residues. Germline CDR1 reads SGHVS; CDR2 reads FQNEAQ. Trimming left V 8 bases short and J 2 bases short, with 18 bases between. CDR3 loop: CASGGRQGRQETQYF. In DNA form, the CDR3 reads TGTGCCAGCGGGGGAAGGCAGGGGAGGCAAGAGACCCAGTACTTC.

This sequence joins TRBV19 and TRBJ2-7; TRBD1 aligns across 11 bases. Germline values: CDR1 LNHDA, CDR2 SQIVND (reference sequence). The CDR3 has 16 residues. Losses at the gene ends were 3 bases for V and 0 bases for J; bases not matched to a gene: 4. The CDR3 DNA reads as TGTGCCAGTAGTATGTGGGACAGGGGGTTCTCCTACGAGCAGTACTTC. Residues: CASSMWDRGFSYEQYF.

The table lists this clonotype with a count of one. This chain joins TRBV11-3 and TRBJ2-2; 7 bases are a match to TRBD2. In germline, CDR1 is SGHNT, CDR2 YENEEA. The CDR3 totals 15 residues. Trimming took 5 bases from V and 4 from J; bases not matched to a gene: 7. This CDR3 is CASSQGRVGTGELFF. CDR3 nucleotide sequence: TGTGCCAGCAGCCAAGGGAGGGTTGGCACCGGGGAGCTGTTTTTT. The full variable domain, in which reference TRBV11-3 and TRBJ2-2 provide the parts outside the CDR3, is EAGVVQSPRYKIIEKKQPVAFWCNPISGHNTLYWYLQNLGQGPELLIRYENEEAVDDSQLPKDRFSAERLKGVDSTLKIQPAELGDSAVYLCASSQGRVGTGELFFGEGSRLTVL.

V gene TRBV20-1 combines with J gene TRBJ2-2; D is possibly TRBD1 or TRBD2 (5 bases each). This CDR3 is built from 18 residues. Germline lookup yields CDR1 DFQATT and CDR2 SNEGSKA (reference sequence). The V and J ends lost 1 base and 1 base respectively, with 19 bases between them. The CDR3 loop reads CSARALTGPLLNTGELFF. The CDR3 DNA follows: TGCAGTGCTAGAGCCCTCACGGGGCCTCTCTTGAACACCGGGGAGCTGTTTTTT.

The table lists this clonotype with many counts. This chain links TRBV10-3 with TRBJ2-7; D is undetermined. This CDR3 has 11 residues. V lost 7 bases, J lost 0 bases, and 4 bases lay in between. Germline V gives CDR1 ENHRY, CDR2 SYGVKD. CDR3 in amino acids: CAITDSYEQYF. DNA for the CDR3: TGTGCCATCACGGACTCCTACGAGCAGTACTTC.

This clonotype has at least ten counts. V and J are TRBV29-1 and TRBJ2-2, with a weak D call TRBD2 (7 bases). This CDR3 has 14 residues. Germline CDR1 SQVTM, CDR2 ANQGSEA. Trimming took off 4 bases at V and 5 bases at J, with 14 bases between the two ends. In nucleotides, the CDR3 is TGCAGCGTTGTTGGGGGGGCCGGTACCGGGGAGCTGTTTTTT. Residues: CSVVGGAGTGELFF.

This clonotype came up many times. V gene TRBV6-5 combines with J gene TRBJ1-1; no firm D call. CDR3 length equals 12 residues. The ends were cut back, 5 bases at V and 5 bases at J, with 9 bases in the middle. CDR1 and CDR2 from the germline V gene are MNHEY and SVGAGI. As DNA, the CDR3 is TGTGCCAGCAGTCCTGCTGGGACTGAAGCTTTCTTT. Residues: CASSPAGTEAFF.

Here the CDR3 DNA reads TGTGCCAGCAGTTTTGGAGGGCCCCCCCTCCCCCAGTACTTC. Its translation: CASSFGGPPLPQYF. The chain has TRBV12-3 or TRBV12-4 and TRBJ2-5, with D perhaps TRBD2 (6 bases). The CDR3 is 14 residues long. The V and J ends lost 3 bases and 9 bases respectively, with 17 bases between them.

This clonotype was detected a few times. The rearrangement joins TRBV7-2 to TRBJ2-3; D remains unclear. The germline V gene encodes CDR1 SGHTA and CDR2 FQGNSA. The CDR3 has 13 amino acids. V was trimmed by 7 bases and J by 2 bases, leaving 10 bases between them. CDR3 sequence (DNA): TGTGCCAGCATCTCGCGGTTCACAGATACGCAGTATTTT. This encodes CASISRFTDTQYF. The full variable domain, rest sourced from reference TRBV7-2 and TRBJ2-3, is GAGVSQSPSNKVTEKGKDVELRCDPISGHTALYWYRQSLGQGLEFLIYFQGNSAPDKSGLPSDRFSAERTGGSVSTLTIQRTQQEDSAVYLCASISRFTDTQYFGPGTRLTVL.

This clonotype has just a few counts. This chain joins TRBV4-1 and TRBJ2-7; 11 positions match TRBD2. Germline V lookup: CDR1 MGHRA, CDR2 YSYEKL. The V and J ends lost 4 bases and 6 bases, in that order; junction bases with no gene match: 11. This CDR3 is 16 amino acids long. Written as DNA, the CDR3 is TGCGCCAGCAGCCCATCGTGGGGTAGCGGGGGGGTCGAGCAGTACTTC. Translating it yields CASSPSWGSGGVEQYF.

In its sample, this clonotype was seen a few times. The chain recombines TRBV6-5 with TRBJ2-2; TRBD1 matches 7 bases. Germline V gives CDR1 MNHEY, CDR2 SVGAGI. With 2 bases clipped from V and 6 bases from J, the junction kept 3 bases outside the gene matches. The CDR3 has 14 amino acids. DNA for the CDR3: TGTGCCAGCAGTTACGGGCAGGGGGCCGGGGAGCTGTTTTTT. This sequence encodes CASSYGQGAGELFF.

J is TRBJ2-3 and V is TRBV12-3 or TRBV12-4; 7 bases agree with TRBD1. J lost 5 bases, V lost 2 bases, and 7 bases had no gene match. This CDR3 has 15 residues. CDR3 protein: CASSLFVRGKDTQYF. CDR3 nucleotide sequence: TGTGCCAGCAGTTTATTTGTCAGGGGGAAAGATACGCAGTATTTT.